There are many counts of the clone carrying this T cell receptor (beta chain). Both TCR beta VDJ combination and CDR3 sequence profiling were carried out. Genomic DNA was the template for this profiling. TCRdb reprocessed the reads with MiXCR, giving one entry per CDR3 protein. The sample records under 200,000 distinct CDR3 sequences, 48% being singletons. The sample originates from a study of CD8+CD57+ T cells in acquired aplastic anemia. At the level of the study: Each DNA sample taken from sorted CD4+ and CD8+ cells came to 2.5 to 4 ug on average.

Individuals selected for sequencing had exhibited CD8+CD57+ cell expansion on flow cytometry. The CDR3 covers 13 residues. Germline V gene sequence: CDR1 DFQATT, CDR2 SNEGSKA (reference sequence). J lost 4 bases, V lost 1 base, and 1 base had no gene match. This sequence originates from a human donor with aplastic anemia. Sequencing input: sorted CD4+, CD8+, or CD8+CD57+ T cells (not recorded which) from PBMCs. V is TRBV20-1 and J is TRBJ2-5; the match to TRBD2 covers 9 bases. In nucleotides, the CDR3 is TGCAGTGCTAGAGTACTAGCGGGAGAGACCCAGTACTTC. It yields the protein CSARVLAGETQYF.